This T cell receptor beta chain was sequenced for a study of blood T cell repertoires in COVID-19. Overall study context: Acute-phase and convalescent COVID-19 samples originated in the United States, Italy and Spain.

This clone has a handful of counts. Looked up from germline, CDR1 is MDHEN and CDR2 is SYDVKM. V lost 7 bases to trimming and J lost 0 bases; unmatched junction nucleotides: 5. The CDR3 totals 15 residues. Study members were between about 18 and 100 years old and lived in roughly 24 US regions. Which cohort a participant joined came from the clinical history participants gave. Clones were read by immunoSEQ multiplex PCR, and TCRdb kept only the in-frame ones, dropping some. The table shows approximately 250,000 clones, with around 89% occurring only once. The chain employs TRBV28 and TRBJ1-3, with 8 bases identical to TRBD1. The sequence came from a woman in her forties with acute COVID-19. Sequences were obtained from PBMCs or T cells enriched from blood (not recorded which). CDR3 amino acids: CASTLGQASGNTIYF. The CDR3 DNA sequence: TGTGCCAGCACCTTGGGACAGGCCTCTGGAAACACCATATATTTT.